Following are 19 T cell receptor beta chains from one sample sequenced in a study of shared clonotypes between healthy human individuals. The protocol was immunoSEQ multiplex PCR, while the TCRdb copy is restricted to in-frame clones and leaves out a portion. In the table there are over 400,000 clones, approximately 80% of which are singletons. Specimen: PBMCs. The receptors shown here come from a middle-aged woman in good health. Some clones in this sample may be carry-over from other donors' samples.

The chain's CDR3 is CASRVGQGYTGELFF. Here the CDR3 DNA reads TGTGCCAGTAGGGTGGGACAGGGGTACACCGGGGAGCTGTTTTTT. This chain connects TRBV19 to TRBJ2-2, with 10 nucleotides matching TRBD1. V gave up 6 bases and J gave up 3 bases; unmatched junction bases: 4. The CDR3 spans 15 residues. The V gene's germline CDR1 is LNHDA and CDR2 SQIVND (reference sequence).

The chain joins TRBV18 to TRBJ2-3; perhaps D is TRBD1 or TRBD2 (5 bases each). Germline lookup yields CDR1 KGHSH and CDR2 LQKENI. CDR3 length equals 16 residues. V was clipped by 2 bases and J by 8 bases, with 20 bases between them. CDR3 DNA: TGTGCCAGCTCACCAAACAGGAGGAATGATCGGGGTACGCAGTATTTT. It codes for CASSPNRRNDRGTQYF.

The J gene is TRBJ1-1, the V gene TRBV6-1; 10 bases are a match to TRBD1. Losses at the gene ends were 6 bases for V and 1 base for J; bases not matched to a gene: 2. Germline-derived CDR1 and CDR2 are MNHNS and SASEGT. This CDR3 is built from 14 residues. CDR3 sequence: CASRRQGANTEAFF. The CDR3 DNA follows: TGTGCCAGCAGAAGACAGGGGGCGAACACTGAAGCTTTCTTT.

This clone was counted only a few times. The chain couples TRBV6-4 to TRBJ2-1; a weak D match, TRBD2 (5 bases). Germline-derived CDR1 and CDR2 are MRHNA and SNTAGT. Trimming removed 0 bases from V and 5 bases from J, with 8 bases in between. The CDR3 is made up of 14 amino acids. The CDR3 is CASSDSAGNNEQFF. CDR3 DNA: TGTGCCAGCAGTGACTCTGCCGGGAACAATGAGCAGTTCTTC.

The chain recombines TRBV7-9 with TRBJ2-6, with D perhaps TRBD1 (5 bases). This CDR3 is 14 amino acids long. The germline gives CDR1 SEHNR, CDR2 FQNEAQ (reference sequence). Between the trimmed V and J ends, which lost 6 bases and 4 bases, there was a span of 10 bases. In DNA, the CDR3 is TGTGCCAGCAGACAGGACGGCGGGGCCAACGTCCTGACTTTC. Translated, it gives CASRQDGGANVLTF.

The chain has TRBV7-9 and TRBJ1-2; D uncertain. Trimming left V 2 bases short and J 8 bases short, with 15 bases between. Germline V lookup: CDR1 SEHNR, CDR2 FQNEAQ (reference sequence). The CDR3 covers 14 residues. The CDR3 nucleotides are TGTGCCAGCAGCTTAAACAGTGGACCGGGGGGCTACACCTTC. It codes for CASSLNSGPGGYTF.

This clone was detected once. In DNA form, the CDR3 reads TGTGCCACCAGCGGAGGGACAGCCCTCCAAGAGACCCAGTACTTC. This sequence encodes CATSGGTALQETQYF. V gene TRBV15 combines with J gene TRBJ2-5, with D tentatively TRBD1 (7 bases). There are 15 residues in the CDR3. Germline CDR1 is LNHNV and CDR2 is YYDKDF (reference sequence). V was clipped by 5 bases and J by 1 base, with 14 bases between them.

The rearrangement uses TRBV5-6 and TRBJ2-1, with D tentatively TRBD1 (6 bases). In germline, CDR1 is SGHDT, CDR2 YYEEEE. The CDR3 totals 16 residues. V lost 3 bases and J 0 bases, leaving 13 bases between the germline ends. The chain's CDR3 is CASSSNRESSYNEQFF. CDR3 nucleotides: TGTGCCAGCAGCTCAAACAGGGAGTCCTCCTACAATGAGCAGTTCTTC.

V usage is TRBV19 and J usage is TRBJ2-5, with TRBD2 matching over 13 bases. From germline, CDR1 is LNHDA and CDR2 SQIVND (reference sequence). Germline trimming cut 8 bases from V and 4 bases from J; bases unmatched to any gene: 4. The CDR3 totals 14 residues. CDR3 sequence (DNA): TGTGCCAGTGCACTAGCGGGAGGGCCAGAGACCCAGTACTTC. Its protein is CASALAGGPETQYF.

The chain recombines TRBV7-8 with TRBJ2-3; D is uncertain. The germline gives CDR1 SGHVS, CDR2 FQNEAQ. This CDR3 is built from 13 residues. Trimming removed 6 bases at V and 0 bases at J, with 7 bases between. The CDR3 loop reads CASSQVSTDTQYF. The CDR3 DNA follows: TGTGCCAGCAGTCAAGTGAGCACAGATACGCAGTATTTT. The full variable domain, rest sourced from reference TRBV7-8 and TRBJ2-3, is GAGVSQSPRYKVAKRGQDVALRCDPISGHVSLFWYQQALGQGPEFLTYFQNEAQLDKSGLPSDRFFAERPEGSVSTLKIQRTQQEDSAVYLCASSQVSTDTQYFGPGTRLTVL.

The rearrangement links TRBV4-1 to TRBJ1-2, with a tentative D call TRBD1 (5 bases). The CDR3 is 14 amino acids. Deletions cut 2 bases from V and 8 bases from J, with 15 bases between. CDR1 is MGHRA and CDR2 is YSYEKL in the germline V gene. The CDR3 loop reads CASSQSRQPLGYTF. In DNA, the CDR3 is TGCGCCAGCAGCCAATCCCGACAGCCCCTCGGCTACACCTTC.

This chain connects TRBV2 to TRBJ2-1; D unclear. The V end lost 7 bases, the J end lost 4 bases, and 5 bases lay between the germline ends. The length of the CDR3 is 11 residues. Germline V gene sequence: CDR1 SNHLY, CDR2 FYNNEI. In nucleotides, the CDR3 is TGTGCCAGCACCCTTTACAATGAGCAGTTCTTC. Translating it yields CASTLYNEQFF.

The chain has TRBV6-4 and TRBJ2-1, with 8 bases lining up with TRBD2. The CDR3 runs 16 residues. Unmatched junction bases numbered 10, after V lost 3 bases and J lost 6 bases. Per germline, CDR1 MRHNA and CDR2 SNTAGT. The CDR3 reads CASSERGTSRVNEQFF. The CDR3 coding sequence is TGTGCCAGCAGTGAAAGGGGGACTAGTAGGGTCAATGAGCAGTTCTTC.

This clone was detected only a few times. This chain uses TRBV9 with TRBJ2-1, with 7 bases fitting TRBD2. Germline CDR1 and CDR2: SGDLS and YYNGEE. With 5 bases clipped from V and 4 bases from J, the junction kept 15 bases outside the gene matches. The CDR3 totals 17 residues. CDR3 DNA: TGTGCCAGCAGTTACTCCGACGGACTAGGGGTTTACAATGAGCAGTTCTTC. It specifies CASSYSDGLGVYNEQFF. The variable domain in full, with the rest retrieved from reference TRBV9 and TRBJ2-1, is DSGVTQTPKHLITATGQRVTLRCSPRSGDLSVYWYQQSLDQGLQFLIQYYNGEERAKGNILERFSAQQFPDLHSELNLSSLELGDSALYFCASSYSDGLGVYNEQFFGPGTRLTVL.

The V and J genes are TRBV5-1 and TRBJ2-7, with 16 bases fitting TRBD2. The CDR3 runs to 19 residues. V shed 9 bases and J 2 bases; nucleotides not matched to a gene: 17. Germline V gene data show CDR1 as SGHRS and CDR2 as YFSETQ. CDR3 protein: CANRGNRQGTSGRAYEQYF. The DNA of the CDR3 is TGCGCCAATAGGGGGAACAGACAGGGGACTAGCGGGAGGGCCTACGAGCAGTACTTC.

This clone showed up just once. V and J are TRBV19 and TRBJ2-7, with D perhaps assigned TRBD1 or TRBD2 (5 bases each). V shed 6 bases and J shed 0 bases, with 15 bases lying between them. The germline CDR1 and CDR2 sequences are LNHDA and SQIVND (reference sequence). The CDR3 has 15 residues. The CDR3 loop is CASSPRGVGSYEQYF. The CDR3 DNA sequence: TGTGCCAGTAGCCCCCGAGGGGTGGGCTCCTACGAGCAGTACTTC.

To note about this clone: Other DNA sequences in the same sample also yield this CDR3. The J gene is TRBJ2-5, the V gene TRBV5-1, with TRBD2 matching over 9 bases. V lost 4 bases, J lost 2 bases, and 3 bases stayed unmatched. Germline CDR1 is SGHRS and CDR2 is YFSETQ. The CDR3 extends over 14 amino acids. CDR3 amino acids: CASSLTSGQETQYF. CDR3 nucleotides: TGCGCCAGCAGCCTGACTAGCGGACAAGAGACCCAGTACTTC.

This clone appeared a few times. Written as DNA, the CDR3 is TGTGCCAGCAGCCAAGAAGGCGGCGGCACCTACGAGCAGTACTTC. This sequence encodes CASSQEGGGTYEQYF. V and J are TRBV14 and TRBJ2-7; no clear D gene. This CDR3 contains 15 residues. The V end was cut by 0 bases, the J end by 2 bases, with 11 bases between. Germline loops: CDR1 SGHDN, CDR2 FVKESK.

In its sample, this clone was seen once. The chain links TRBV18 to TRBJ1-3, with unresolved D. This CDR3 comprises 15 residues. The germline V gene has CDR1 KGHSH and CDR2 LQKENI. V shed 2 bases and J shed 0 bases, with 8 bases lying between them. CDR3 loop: CASSPDGNSGNTIYF. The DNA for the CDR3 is TGTGCCAGCTCACCAGACGGCAACTCTGGAAACACCATATATTTT.